This TCR beta chain was found in a study of T cells in Graves' hyperthyroidism and ophthalmopathy. From RNA transcripts, TCR beta CDR3 regions were amplified. The HTBI primer set was used in a first-round RT-PCR of the TCR CDR3. MiXCR, run by TCRdb on the multiplex PCR reads, gives a single entry per CDR3 protein. The data contain around 340,000 distinct CDR3 sequences, about a sixth of them seen just once; the ten biggest clones take up roughly 15%. The CDR3 length is 17 residues. The germline gives CDR1 MNHNS, CDR2 SASEGT. The V segment lost 6 bases and the J segment 3 bases; nucleotides outside the gene matches: 9. This clonotype was detected ten times or more. Its matching antigen is unknown. Study observations and caveats: From stable hyperthyroidism, ophthalmopathy was set apart by a 13 V-J model.

Active moderate-to-severe ophthalmopathy, Clinical Activity Score at least 3, NOSPECS at least 4, under 3 months' duration. This sample holds PBMCs from 8.5 to 10 ml fresh peripheral blood. This receptor was taken from a middle-aged woman with Graves' ophthalmopathy. Sample: blood. This chain connects TRBV6-1 to TRBJ2-6; 9 bases line up with TRBD1. CDR3 residues: CASSRGQGTVGANVLTF. CDR3 sequence (DNA): TGTGCCAGCAGCCGGGGACAGGGAACTGTTGGGGCCAACGTCCTGACTTTC.